What follows are 30 T cell receptor beta chains derived from one specimen sequenced in a study of long-term antiretroviral therapy in people with HIV. Researchers report immunoSEQ v3.0 was run at survey level. The table came from immunoSEQ multiplex PCR; TCRdb's copy has only in-frame clones and leaves some out. The data show around 16,000 clones, approximately 81% seen once. The sequences come from unsorted PBMCs, collected less than 1.3 years before starting antiretroviral therapy. All receptors come from a man aged 25 to 45 with HIV.

The genes are TRBV27 and TRBJ2-7; D tentatively fits TRBD1 or TRBD2 (5 bases each). Germline-derived CDR1 and CDR2 are MNHEY and SMNVEV (reference sequence). The CDR3 contains 17 residues. Trimming took 4 bases from V and 2 from J, leaving 21 bases between them. CDR3 DNA: TGTGCCAGCAGTTCTCCGATAGGGATTCGGGGCGCCTACGAGCAGTACTTC. This translates into CASSSPIGIRGAYEQYF.

The chain couples TRBV4-3 to TRBJ2-3, with D tentatively TRBD2 (6 bases). Per germline, CDR1 LGHNA and CDR2 YSLEER. The CDR3 totals 16 residues. Trimming pared 5 bases from V and 4 bases from J, leaving 19 bases between. The CDR3 sequence is CASSGVRGAQSDTQYF. The CDR3 DNA sequence: TGCGCCAGCAGCGGGGTCCGCGGGGCGCAGTCAGATACGCAGTATTTT.

The rearrangement uses TRBV10-1 and TRBJ2-3; D not certain. In germline, CDR1 is WNHNN, CDR2 SYGVQD (reference sequence). The CDR3 totals 13 residues. The V end was cut by 4 bases, the J end by 2 bases, with 7 bases between. The CDR3 DNA follows: TGCGCCAGCAGTGGGACCCCCACAGATACGCAGTATTTT. Protein product: CASSGTPTDTQYF.

The rearrangement joins TRBV6-5 to TRBJ2-7, with unresolved D. Trimming removed 5 bases at V and 6 bases at J, with 17 bases between. The CDR3 contains 14 residues. CDR1 is MNHEY, CDR2 SVGAGI, per germline. CDR3 amino acids: CASSPSSYIPEQYF. The CDR3 bases are TGTGCCAGCAGTCCTTCGAGCTACATACCCGAGCAGTACTTC.

The chain combines TRBV29-1 with TRBJ1-3; no clear D gene. CDR1 is SQVTM, CDR2 ANQGSEA, per germline. V was cut by 7 bases and J by 0 bases, with 10 bases left in between. There are 13 residues in the CDR3. The CDR3 loop reads CSGRSYSGNTIYF. CDR3 sequence (DNA): TGCAGCGGCAGGTCCTACTCTGGAAACACCATATATTTT. Supplemented by reference TRBV29-1 and TRBJ1-3, the full variable domain reads SAVISQKPSRDICQRGTSLTIQCQVDSQVTMMFWYRQQPGQSLTLIATANQGSEATYESGFVIDKFPISRPNLTFSTLTVSNMSPEDSSIYLCSGRSYSGNTIYFGEGSWLTVV.

This chain uses TRBV7-2 with TRBJ2-3; maybe TRBD2 (6 bases). This CDR3 has 16 residues. V lost 4 bases and J 3 bases, leaving 17 bases between the germline ends. The germline V gene encodes CDR1 SGHTA and CDR2 FQGNSA. The CDR3 is CASSSTPGLATDTQYF. DNA for the CDR3: TGTGCCAGCAGCTCGACCCCGGGACTGGCTACAGATACGCAGTATTTT.

This chain uses TRBV5-8 with TRBJ1-5; D may be TRBD1 (6 bases). The germline CDR1 and CDR2 sequences are SGHTS and YDEGEE. The ends were cut back, 4 bases at V and 3 bases at J, with 14 bases in the middle. CDR3 length equals 15 residues. CDR3 nucleotides: TGTGCCAGCAGCCTGACAGGAGCTCTCAATCAGCCCCAGCATTTT. Translated, it gives CASSLTGALNQPQHF.

The chain is built from TRBV6-6 and TRBJ2-3, with D uncertain. V lost 6 bases and J 6 bases, leaving 19 bases between the germline ends. Germline CDR1 and CDR2: MNHNY and SVGAGI (reference sequence). The CDR3 length is 15 residues. The CDR3 bases are TGTGCCAGCAGCCTACAACGTCCTGAGCTGGATACGCAGTATTTT. Translation gives CASSLQRPELDTQYF.

By sample fraction, this clone is medium-sized. V gene TRBV4-3 combines with J gene TRBJ2-3; D remains unclear. The ends were cut back, 1 base at V and 2 bases at J, with 10 bases in the middle. The CDR3 length is 15 residues. Germline lookup yields CDR1 LGHNA and CDR2 YSLEER. For the CDR3, the DNA is TGCGCCAGCAGCCAAGCCGCGCCCCTCACAGATACGCAGTATTTT. Translated: CASSQAAPLTDTQYF.

The chain carries TRBV6-5 and TRBJ1-6, with 9 bases fitting TRBD1. The CDR3 has 14 amino acids. Germline V CDR1 and CDR2: MNHEY, SVGAGI. V shed 2 bases, J shed 9 bases, and the junction held 2 bases outside the gene matches. The CDR3 here is CASSYGTGRSPLHF. The CDR3 DNA is TGTGCCAGCAGTTACGGGACAGGGCGTTCACCCCTCCACTTT.

This rearrangement joins TRBV28 to TRBJ2-2; 9 bases are a match to TRBD1. In germline, CDR1 is MDHEN, CDR2 SYDVKM. J lost 6 bases, V lost 6 bases, and 5 bases had no gene match. CDR3 length: 14 residues. The CDR3 protein is CASRNRGPPGELFF. The DNA of the CDR3 is TGTGCCAGCAGAAACAGGGGGCCTCCCGGGGAGCTGTTTTTT.

The rearrangement uses TRBV5-4 and TRBJ2-1, with TRBD2 identical over 8 bases. After removal of 0 bases from V and 3 bases from J, the junction contained 8 bases not matched to a gene. CDR1 and CDR2 from the germline V gene are SGHNT and YYREEE (reference sequence). The length of the CDR3 is 17 residues. In DNA form, the CDR3 reads TGTGCCAGCAGCTTGGACACGGGGGGGACGCTCTACAATGAGCAGTTCTTC. Translated, it gives CASSLDTGGTLYNEQFF.

The V gene is TRBV28, the J gene TRBJ2-3; the match to TRBD2 covers 10 bases. The J segment lost 6 bases and the V segment lost 4 bases, leaving 7 bases of the junction unmatched. The CDR3 covers 15 residues. Per the germline V gene, CDR1 is MDHEN and CDR2 is SYDVKM. For the CDR3, the DNA is TGTGCCAGCAGTTCGGCCAGCGGGAGGGCCGATACGCAGTATTTT. It specifies CASSSASGRADTQYF. Looking up the rest from reference TRBV28 and TRBJ2-3 gives the full variable domain: DVKVTQSSRYLVKRTGEKVFLECVQDMDHENMFWYRQDPGLGLRLIYFSYDVKMKEKGDIPEGYSVSREKKERFSLILESASTNQTSMYLCASSSASGRADTQYFGPGTRLTVL.

This chain joins TRBV19 and TRBJ1-2, with D unclear. V lost 6 bases and J lost 4, with 12 bases in between. The CDR3 runs to 13 residues. Germline CDR1 reads LNHDA; CDR2 reads SQIVND (reference sequence). CDR3 DNA sequence: TGTGCCAGTAGCCGGGCCTCCAGCTATGGCTACACCTTC. Residues: CASSRASSYGYTF.

The chain employs TRBV13 and TRBJ2-1; D is unclear. The CDR3 sequence is 13 residues long. Germline CDR1 reads PRHDT; CDR2 reads FYEKMQ (reference sequence). With 2 bases removed from V and 8 bases from J, the gap between germline ends came to 10 bases. CDR3 residues: CASSLNFIDEQFF. CDR3 DNA sequence: TGTGCCAGCAGCTTAAACTTTATCGATGAGCAGTTCTTC.

V is TRBV5-1 and J is TRBJ2-7; the D gene is possibly TRBD2 (6 bases). CDR1 is SGHRS and CDR2 is YFSETQ in the germline V gene. The CDR3 has 14 amino acids. V lost 0 bases and J lost 7, with 14 bases in between. CDR3 residues: CASSLASGALEQYF. CDR3 DNA: TGCGCCAGCAGCTTGGCATCGGGAGCCTTAGAGCAGTACTTC.

J is TRBJ2-2 and V is TRBV27; D gene unclear. The CDR3 is 12 amino acids. CDR1 is MNHEY, CDR2 SMNVEV, per germline (reference sequence). With 6 bases removed from V and 4 bases from J, the gap between germline ends came to 6 bases. CDR3 in DNA: TGTGCCAGCAGCTTCGGCACCGGGGAGCTGTTTTTT. Protein sequence: CASSFGTGELFF.

This chain links TRBV6-5 with TRBJ1-1; unclear D gene. The CDR3 consists of 13 residues. The V gene's germline CDR1 is MNHEY and CDR2 SVGAGI. V lost 5 bases to trimming and J lost 1 base, with 8 bases between them. The CDR3 DNA follows: TGTGCCAGCAGTCGTACACAGAACACTGAAGCTTTCTTT. Translation gives CASSRTQNTEAFF.

The rearrangement joins TRBV6-6 to TRBJ2-7, with 10 bases lining up with TRBD2. The germline V gene encodes CDR1 MNHNY and CDR2 SVGAGI (reference sequence). This CDR3 region has 16 residues. With V trimmed by 10 bases and J by 1 base, 13 bases remained unmatched. DNA of the CDR3: TGTGCCACGATCCAAATCACTAGCGGGACTTCCTACGAGCAGTACTTC. It codes for CATIQITSGTSYEQYF.

This sequence joins TRBV27 and TRBJ2-1, with TRBD2 identical over 8 bases. Unmatched junction bases numbered 7, after V lost 6 bases and J lost 3 bases. The V gene's germline CDR1 is MNHEY and CDR2 SMNVEV (reference sequence). This CDR3 has 15 amino acids. CDR3 protein: CASSTGLADYNEQFF. CDR3 in DNA: TGTGCCAGCAGCACCGGACTAGCAGACTACAATGAGCAGTTCTTC.

The V and J genes are TRBV7-2 and TRBJ2-2; 8 bases agree with TRBD2. V shed 1 base, J shed 6 bases, and the junction held 10 bases outside the gene matches. CDR3 length: 17 amino acids. CDR1 is SGHTA and CDR2 is FQGNSA in the germline V gene. CDR3 residues: CASSLGVSGGISGELFF. The CDR3 DNA follows: TGTGCCAGCAGCTTAGGGGTCAGCGGGGGAATTTCCGGGGAGCTGTTTTTT.

The CDR3 is CASSESRGLGLYEQYF. CDR3 DNA: TGCGCCAGCAGTGAGTCCCGGGGCCTCGGGTTATACGAGCAGTACTTC. The gene calls are TRBV10-1 and TRBJ2-7; D is possibly TRBD1 or TRBD2 (5 bases each). V lost 0 bases and J lost 4, with 16 bases in between. CDR3 length equals 16 residues. Germline V lookup: CDR1 WNHNN, CDR2 SYGVQD (reference sequence).

This chain connects TRBV6-4 to TRBJ2-5; D gene uncertain. Trimming took off 2 bases at V and 4 bases at J, with 17 bases between the two ends. The CDR3 is made up of 16 amino acids. From germline, CDR1 is MRHNA and CDR2 SNTAGT. CDR3 DNA sequence: TGTGCCAGCAGTGACCCATGCGCCCCGTTGGGAGAGACCCAGTACTTC. It yields the protein CASSDPCAPLGETQYF.

The genes are TRBV7-7 and TRBJ1-1; D gene unclear. V lost 4 bases and J lost 0, with 6 bases in between. The CDR3 consists of 13 residues. Germline-derived CDR1 and CDR2 are SSHAT and FNYEAQ (reference sequence). The CDR3 region is CASSSELNTEAFF. The CDR3 region has the DNA TGTGCCAGCAGCTCCGAGTTGAACACTGAAGCTTTCTTT.

The chain combines TRBV6-1 with TRBJ2-7; weak D call: TRBD2 (5 bases). With 1 base removed from V and 2 bases from J, the gap between germline ends came to 9 bases. The CDR3 is 14 amino acids. Germline-derived CDR1 and CDR2 are MNHNS and SASEGT. CDR3 nucleotide sequence: TGTGCCAGCAGTGAAGGTACTAGAACCTACGAGCAGTACTTC. Amino acid sequence: CASSEGTRTYEQYF.

The rearrangement links TRBV4-2 to TRBJ2-7; no clear D gene. Germline V gene data show CDR1 as LGHNA and CDR2 as YNFKEQ. This CDR3 has 13 residues. V was clipped by 1 base and J by 3 bases, with 7 bases between them. DNA for the CDR3: TGTGCCAGCAGCCAAGCGCGATACTACGAGCAGTACTTC. This codes for CASSQARYYEQYF.

The chain combines TRBV6-6 with TRBJ2-2, with no clear D. V dropped 3 bases and J dropped 5 bases, with 13 bases sitting between them. Germline V gives CDR1 MNHNY, CDR2 SVGAGI (reference sequence). This CDR3 has 15 amino acids. In nucleotides, the CDR3 is TGTGCCAGCAGTTATCGGGTAGAGGATACCGGGGAGCTGTTTTTT. It codes for CASSYRVEDTGELFF.

V and J are TRBV11-1 and TRBJ2-1, with 9 bases lining up with TRBD2. V shed 5 bases and J 4 bases; nucleotides not matched to a gene: 9. There are 16 residues in the CDR3. Germline V lookup: CDR1 SGHAT, CDR2 FQDESV (reference sequence). DNA of the CDR3: TGTGCCAGCAGCCGTTCGAGCGGGAGGACGTACAATGAGCAGTTCTTC. This gives the protein CASSRSSGRTYNEQFF.

The V gene is TRBV4-3, the J gene TRBJ1-4; D gene uncertain. CDR3 length: 15 residues. V dropped 0 bases and J dropped 8 bases, with 13 bases sitting between them. Germline CDR1 LGHNA, CDR2 YSLEER. As DNA, the CDR3 is TGCGCCAGCAGCCAAGATTGGATAGTTCGAGAAAAACTGTTTTTT. This codes for CASSQDWIVREKLFF.

This clone was counted a single time. This rearrangement joins TRBV14 to TRBJ1-1, with no clear D. CDR1 and CDR2 (germline): SGHDN, FVKESK. V shed 2 bases and J shed 1 base, with 5 bases lying between them. The CDR3 extends over 13 amino acids. CDR3: CASSQSRNTEAFF. CDR3 bases: TGTGCCAGCAGCCAATCCAGGAACACTGAAGCTTTCTTT.